Sequencing of this T cell receptor beta chain was carried out in a study of shared clonotypes between healthy human individuals. Overall study: Donor composition was a couple of women and a few men, aged 18 to 49.

As regards this clone: Its antigen is unidentified. The sample holds other DNA sequences that translate to the same CDR3.

Measured with immunoSEQ multiplex PCR; TCRdb has only the in-frame clones, and not every one. Of roughly 640,000 clones listed, over 65% are singletons. Broader study findings: Generation of non-shared clonotypes was less probable than generation of clonotypes shared by all four donors.

This CDR3 contains 11 residues. V gave up 1 base and J gave up 7 bases, with 5 bases separating them. Germline lookup yields CDR1 DFQATT and CDR2 SNEGSKA (reference sequence). CD45RA-negative memory and CD45RA+ naive subsets were split from the CD4+ cells. This TCR came from a woman in her twenties or thirties in good health. The chain is built from TRBV20-1 and TRBJ1-5; TRBD1 might be the D (5 bases). The sequenced sample was memory CD4+ T cells sorted from blood. Subset of the sample: CD45RA-negative fraction. The CDR3 spells CSARGQQPQHF. CDR3 nucleotides: TGCAGTGCTAGAGGACAGCAGCCCCAGCATTTT.